The 29 T cell receptor beta chains below were found in one sample sequenced in a study of blood T cell repertoires in COVID-19. Measured with immunoSEQ multiplex PCR; TCRdb has only the in-frame clones, and not every one. The repertoire holds around 32,000 clones, with approximately 83% as singletons. Sequencing input: peripheral blood. The receptor set was obtained from an elderly woman with active or convalescent COVID-19.

This clone was seen only once. The chain has TRBV29-1 and TRBJ2-7, with 8 bases lining up with TRBD1. The CDR3 has 12 amino acids. Germline CDR1 is SQVTM and CDR2 is ANQGSEA. Germline trimming cut 5 bases from V and 4 bases from J; bases unmatched to any gene: 4. The CDR3 DNA is TGCAGCGTTAGTCAGGGGGCGTACGAGCAGTACTTC. Amino acid sequence: CSVSQGAYEQYF.

This rearrangement joins TRBV7-8 to TRBJ1-4; no reliable D call. With 5 bases removed from V and 0 bases from J, the gap between germline ends came to 13 bases. CDR3 length: 16 residues. Germline CDR1 is SGHVS and CDR2 is FQNEAQ. The CDR3 is CASSPRPGATNEKLFF. The CDR3 bases are TGTGCCAGCAGCCCTCGACCGGGAGCAACTAATGAAAAACTGTTTTTT. The entire variable domain, with the rest obtained from reference TRBV7-8 and TRBJ1-4, is as follows: GAGVSQSPRYKVAKRGQDVALRCDPISGHVSLFWYQQALGQGPEFLTYFQNEAQLDKSGLPSDRFFAERPEGSVSTLKIQRTQQEDSAVYLCASSPRPGATNEKLFFGSGTQLSVL.

CDR3 region: CASSTGGLEEKLFF. CDR3 sequence (DNA): TGTGCCAGCAGTACAGGGGGATTAGAGGAAAAACTGTTTTTT. The V call is TRBV28, the J call TRBJ1-4; 8 nucleotides match TRBD1. There are 14 residues in the CDR3. Germline CDR1 reads MDHEN; CDR2 reads SYDVKM. J lost 8 bases, V lost 5 bases, and 7 bases had no gene match.

The chain recombines TRBV2 with TRBJ1-6; TRBD1 aligns across 8 bases. Per germline, CDR1 SNHLY and CDR2 FYNNEI. This CDR3 has 15 residues. V lost 5 bases to trimming and J lost 11 bases; unmatched junction nucleotides: 11. Here the CDR3 DNA reads TGTGCCAGCAGTCCACCCGGACAGGGCTGGGCACCCCTCCACTTT. This encodes CASSPPGQGWAPLHF.

CDR3 sequence (DNA): TGCAGTGCTAACAGGAACACTGAAGCTTTCTTT. This encodes CSANRNTEAFF. V gene TRBV20-1 combines with J gene TRBJ1-1; D is unresolved. The length of the CDR3 is 11 residues. V was pared by 4 bases and J by 1 base, with 4 bases between. Germline CDR1 DFQATT, CDR2 SNEGSKA (reference sequence).

This chain links TRBV11-3 with TRBJ1-3, with 9 nucleotides matching TRBD1. The V and J ends lost 6 bases and 0 bases, in that order; junction bases with no gene match: 3. This CDR3 comprises 15 residues. CDR1 and CDR2 (germline): SGHNT, YENEEA. Written as DNA, the CDR3 is TGTGCCAGCAGAGGACAGGGGAGCTCTGGAAACACCATATATTTT. Its protein product is CASRGQGSSGNTIYF.

This clone has only one observation. V usage is TRBV6-5 and J usage is TRBJ2-2; 7 bases line up with TRBD1. CDR3 size: 13 residues. The germline V gene encodes CDR1 MNHEY and CDR2 SVGAGI. CDR3 residues: CAVARGRSGELFF. The CDR3 DNA reads TGTGCAGTAGCTAGGGGGCGGAGCGGGGAGCTGTTTTTT.

The chain recombines TRBV20-1 with TRBJ2-7; D remains ambiguous. CDR3 length equals 9 residues. V was cut by 3 bases and J by 6 bases, with 3 bases left in between. CDR1 is DFQATT and CDR2 is SNEGSKA in the germline V gene (reference sequence). DNA of the CDR3: TGCAGTGCTAGCTCCGAGCAGTACTTC. Protein product: CSASSEQYF.

CDR3 region: CASSLGSQVLNTEAFF. The DNA for the CDR3 is TGTGCCAGCAGCTTAGGGTCACAGGTCCTAAACACTGAAGCTTTCTTT. The chain has TRBV7-9 and TRBJ1-1, with a possible D match to TRBD1 (5 bases). Trimming took 1 base from V and 2 from J, leaving 14 bases between them. Germline CDR1 SEHNR, CDR2 FQNEAQ (reference sequence). CDR3 size: 16 residues.

This clone has a single count. The chain employs TRBV3-1 (or the pseudogene TRBV3-2) and TRBJ1-2; no firm D call. CDR3 length equals 15 residues. The V end was cut by 0 bases, the J end by 8 bases, with 16 bases between. Germline V gene lookup returns CDR1 LGHDT and CDR2 YNNKEL (reference sequence). The DNA of the CDR3 is TGTGCCAGCAGCCAAGATCCCTACCGGTCCGAGGGCTACACCTTC. It is translated as CASSQDPYRSEGYTF.

This rearrangement joins TRBV5-1 to TRBJ2-2; TRBD1 matches 7 bases. Germline CDR1 SGHRS, CDR2 YFSETQ. V lost 4 bases, J lost 5 bases, and 8 bases stayed unmatched. This CDR3 has 15 residues. The CDR3 nucleotides read TGCGCCAGCAGCCAAGAAGGGGGCTGGACCGGGGAGCTGTTTTTT. The encoded protein is CASSQEGGWTGELFF.

The chain joins TRBV11-2 to TRBJ2-7; 10 nucleotides line up with TRBD1. Trimming removed 3 bases from V and 5 bases from J; junction bases left unmatched: 4. This CDR3 has 14 residues. CDR1 SGHAT and CDR2 FQNNGV come from the germline V gene. The CDR3 sequence: CASSLWDRGHEQYF. The DNA for the CDR3 is TGTGCCAGCAGCTTGTGGGACAGGGGCCACGAGCAGTACTTC. Together with reference TRBV11-2 and TRBJ2-7, the CDR3 gives the full variable domain: EAGVAQSPRYKIIEKRQSVAFWCNPISGHATLYWYQQILGQGPKLLIQFQNNGVVDDSQLPKDRFSAERLKGVDSTLKIQPAKLEDSAVYLCASSLWDRGHEQYFGPGTRLTVT.

The rearrangement joins TRBV7-2 to TRBJ1-5; possible D gene TRBD1, 6 bases. V was cut by 2 bases and J by 5 bases, with 7 bases left in between. The CDR3 is 13 amino acids. Germline V gene lookup returns CDR1 SGHTA and CDR2 FQGNSA. The CDR3 bases are TGTGCCAGCAGCTTAAGACAGGATCAGCCCCAGCATTTT. This encodes CASSLRQDQPQHF.

The V and J genes are TRBV5-8 and TRBJ2-2; D might be TRBD1 (6 bases). CDR3 length equals 15 residues. Trimming removed 4 bases from V and 3 bases from J, with 13 bases in between. Looked up from germline, CDR1 is SGHTS and CDR2 is YDEGEE. CDR3: CASSRQGYYTGELFF. The CDR3 DNA reads TGTGCCAGCAGCAGGCAGGGGTACTACACCGGGGAGCTGTTTTTT.

This sequence joins TRBV6-2 or TRBV6-3 and TRBJ2-7; TRBD2 is a possible D gene (7 bases). The germline V gene has CDR1 MNHEY and CDR2 SVGEGT. The V gene lost 4 bases and the J gene lost 3 bases, with 19 bases spanning the gap. This CDR3 comprises 16 residues. CDR3 sequence: CASSFIHGGPLYEQYF. CDR3 nucleotides: TGTGCCAGCAGTTTTATCCACGGGGGGCCTCTCTACGAGCAGTACTTC.

V gene TRBV5-1 combines with J gene TRBJ2-7, with D possibly being TRBD2 (6 bases). Per the germline V gene, CDR1 is SGHRS and CDR2 is YFSETQ. With 4 bases removed from V and 2 bases from J, the gap between germline ends came to 13 bases. This CDR3 spans 14 amino acids. CDR3 coding DNA: TGCGCCAGCAGCCTCAGCGGAGGGACCTACGAGCAGTACTTC. Translated, it gives CASSLSGGTYEQYF.

The table lists this clone with a few counts. This chain joins TRBV29-1 and TRBJ1-1; D is unclear. This CDR3 contains 11 residues. The V and J ends lost 7 bases and 4 bases respectively, with 10 bases between them. Germline-derived CDR1 and CDR2 are SQVTM and ANQGSEA. The CDR3 DNA reads TGCAGCGCCCGCTGGAGCACTGAAGCTTTCTTT. Residues: CSARWSTEAFF. Looking up the rest from reference TRBV29-1 and TRBJ1-1 gives the full variable domain: SAVISQKPSRDICQRGTSLTIQCQVDSQVTMMFWYRQQPGQSLTLIATANQGSEATYESGFVIDKFPISRPNLTFSTLTVSNMSPEDSSIYLCSARWSTEAFFGQGTRLTVV.

V gene TRBV28 combines with J gene TRBJ2-5; 11 positions agree with TRBD2. The trim removed 6 bases at V and 9 bases at J, leaving 12 bases unmatched. The CDR3 spans 15 residues. Germline CDR1 and CDR2: MDHEN and SYDVKM. The CDR3 DNA follows: TGTGCCAGCAGCAAATCTAGCGGGAGGATTCACCCCCAGTACTTC. Protein: CASSKSSGRIHPQYF.

This clone occurred a few times. The chain recombines TRBV5-8 with TRBJ1-1, with 7 bases aligning to TRBD1. The CDR3 is 16 residues long. V gave up 0 bases and J gave up 0 bases; unmatched junction bases: 5. Germline lookup yields CDR1 SGHTS and CDR2 YDEGEE. CDR3 nucleotide sequence: TGTGCCAGCAGCTTGGGTACAGGGGAAATGAACACTGAAGCTTTCTTT. Translating it yields CASSLGTGEMNTEAFF.

The V gene is TRBV10-3, the J gene TRBJ2-1, with 7 bases lining up with TRBD1. The CDR3 extends over 14 amino acids. Per the germline V gene, CDR1 is ENHRY and CDR2 is SYGVKD. This chain's CDR3 is CASHGDSSYNEQFF. The DNA for the CDR3 is TGTGCTTCCCACGGGGACAGCTCCTACAATGAGCAGTTCTTC.

V is TRBV28 and J is TRBJ2-1; 11 bases agree with TRBD1. The CDR3 loop spans 16 amino acids. Germline CDR1 and CDR2: MDHEN and SYDVKM. The ends lost 6 bases at V and 1 base at J; junction bases unmatched: 5. CDR3 loop: CASRRTGGRSYNEQFF. The CDR3, as DNA: TGTGCCAGCAGGAGGACAGGGGGCAGATCCTACAATGAGCAGTTCTTC.

DNA for the CDR3: TGTGCCAGCAGTCCGGGGGGAAGTCAGCCCCAGCATTTT. Protein: CASSPGGSQPQHF. The chain carries TRBV27 and TRBJ1-5; D may be TRBD1 (5 bases). Germline V lookup: CDR1 MNHEY, CDR2 SMNVEV (reference sequence). CDR3 length: 13 amino acids. With 5 bases removed from V and 6 bases from J, the gap between germline ends came to 11 bases.

The genes are TRBV5-1 and TRBJ2-1; no clear D. The germline gives CDR1 SGHRS, CDR2 YFSETQ. V was clipped by 0 bases and J by 0 bases, with 10 bases between them. This CDR3 has 16 residues. CDR3 sequence: CASSLVFVRSYNEQFF. CDR3 coding DNA: TGCGCCAGCAGCTTGGTGTTCGTCCGCTCCTACAATGAGCAGTTCTTC.

CDR3 sequence: CASSQTRLAGVVTDTQYF. CDR3 DNA: TGCGCCAGCAGCCAAACCCGACTAGCGGGAGTAGTAACAGATACGCAGTATTTT. The chain combines TRBV4-3 with TRBJ2-3; TRBD2 agrees at 12 bases. The CDR3 consists of 18 residues. Germline values: CDR1 LGHNA, CDR2 YSLEER. J gave up 3 bases and V 2 bases, and 9 bases lay outside the gene matches.

In its sample, this clone was seen a few times. V is TRBV7-9 and J is TRBJ2-3; D not certain. V was pared by 4 bases and J by 2 bases, with 7 bases between. CDR3 length equals 13 residues. The V gene's germline CDR1 is SEHNR and CDR2 FQNEAQ (reference sequence). The CDR3 nucleotides read TGTGCCAGCAGCTCAACAGACACAGATACGCAGTATTTT. This codes for CASSSTDTDTQYF. The whole variable domain, filled in from reference TRBV7-9 and TRBJ2-3, reads DTGVSQNPRHKITKRGQNVTFRCDPISEHNRLYWYRQTLGQGPEFLTYFQNEAQLEKSRLLSDRFSAERPKGSFSTLEIQRTEQGDSAMYLCASSSTDTDTQYFGPGTRLTVL.

The rearrangement joins TRBV7-2 to TRBJ1-1, with D possibly matching TRBD1 (5 bases). Per the germline V gene, CDR1 is SGHTA and CDR2 is FQGNSA. The CDR3 runs to 16 residues. The germline V and J ends were trimmed by 2 bases and 3 bases, with 16 bases remaining between them. The CDR3 DNA follows: TGTGCCAGCAGCTTACTTGGGGCCAGACACTACACTGAAGCTTTCTTT. Amino acid sequence: CASSLLGARHYTEAFF.

The J gene is TRBJ2-3, the V gene TRBV21-1; TRBD1, the table's D call, was not compared with the DNA. TRBV21-1 is a pseudogene. The CDR3 has 15 amino acids. CDR3 DNA: TGTGCCAGCAGTCCCCGGGAAGGGGGCATAGATACGCAGTATTTT. Amino acid sequence: CASSPREGGIDTQYF.

The rearrangement uses TRBV10-3 and TRBJ1-2; 8 bases agree with TRBD1. V gave up 3 bases and J gave up 4 bases; unmatched junction bases: 1. The length of the CDR3 is 13 residues. Germline CDR1 ENHRY, CDR2 SYGVKD. The CDR3 coding sequence is TGTGCCATCAGTGACAGGGGGCCCTATGGCTACACCTTC. Protein product: CAISDRGPYGYTF.

The rearrangement joins TRBV7-3 to TRBJ2-5; 7 nucleotides match TRBD1. V was clipped by 6 bases and J by 7 bases; unmatched bases: 17. This CDR3 comprises 16 residues. CDR1 SGHTA and CDR2 FQGTGA come from the germline V gene. CDR3 protein: CASSPGQTKISATQYF. The CDR3 bases are TGTGCCAGCAGTCCGGGACAGACTAAGATTTCTGCGACCCAGTACTTC.